Shown below are 19 T cell receptor beta chains from a single sample sequenced in a study of OX40 agonist ivuxolimab in advanced cancers. Assay used: immunoSEQ multiplex PCR; TCRdb lists only in-frame clones, some missing. The repertoire holds 25,000 to 30,000 clones, with around 90% as singletons. Specimen: CD4+ or CD8+ T cells sorted from blood, collected in a trial of the OX40 agonist ivuxolimab. These receptors came from an adult with an advanced solid tumor such as melanoma, head and neck, liver or kidney cancer.

The genes are TRBV5-5 and TRBJ2-7, with D unresolved. V gave up 0 bases and J gave up 6 bases, with 13 bases separating them. The CDR3 consists of 14 residues. From germline, CDR1 is SGHKS and CDR2 YYEKEE (reference sequence). CDR3 loop: CASSLAGQASEQYF. The DNA of the CDR3 is TGTGCCAGCAGCTTGGCTGGGCAGGCAAGCGAGCAGTACTTC.

The chain couples TRBV7-9 to TRBJ1-1; D is uncertain. Trimming took 4 bases from V and 1 from J, leaving 13 bases between them. In germline, CDR1 is SEHNR, CDR2 FQNEAQ (reference sequence). CDR3 length: 15 amino acids. DNA for the CDR3: TGTGCCAGCAGCTACTCGACGGAGGGGAACACTGAAGCTTTCTTT. It encodes CASSYSTEGNTEAFF.

This rearrangement joins TRBV10-3 to TRBJ2-7, with 11 bases identical to TRBD2. This CDR3 has 14 residues. Germline V gives CDR1 ENHRY, CDR2 SYGVKD. The ends lost 6 bases at V and 2 bases at J; junction bases unmatched: 3. CDR3 protein: CAIRTSGSAYEQYF. The DNA for the CDR3 is TGTGCCATCAGAACTAGCGGGAGTGCCTACGAGCAGTACTTC.

This chain joins TRBV18 and TRBJ2-5; TRBD1 matches 7 bases. Germline V lookup: CDR1 KGHSH, CDR2 LQKENI. The J segment lost 7 bases and the V segment lost 3 bases, leaving 14 bases of the junction unmatched. The CDR3 totals 16 residues. DNA for the CDR3: TGTGCCAGCTCACCGACAGGGTTGGGAGAGTATCGGACCCAGTACTTC. It codes for CASSPTGLGEYRTQYF.

The chain has TRBV7-6 and TRBJ2-1; no clear D gene. V lost 3 bases to trimming and J lost 4 bases, with 16 bases between them. The CDR3 length is 16 residues. The germline V gene encodes CDR1 SGHVS and CDR2 FNYEAQ. CDR3 bases: TGTGCCAGCAGCTTCGATCCGGGCCTTTTATACAATGAGCAGTTCTTC. It yields the protein CASSFDPGLLYNEQFF.

This chain connects TRBV4-3 to TRBJ2-1, with 8 bases that match TRBD1. V shed 1 base and J 2 bases; nucleotides not matched to a gene: 1. Germline V lookup: CDR1 LGHNA, CDR2 YSLEER. The CDR3 loop spans 15 amino acids. Written as DNA, the CDR3 is TGCGCCAGCAGCCAAGGGACAGGGCCCTACAATGAGCAGTTCTTC. Amino acid sequence: CASSQGTGPYNEQFF.

The chain links TRBV5-1 to TRBJ1-1; TRBD1 matches 8 bases. Losses at the gene ends were 0 bases for V and 3 bases for J; bases not matched to a gene: 7. Germline CDR1 reads SGHRS; CDR2 reads YFSETQ. This CDR3 comprises 16 residues. The CDR3 loop is CASSLEFGTGYTEAFF. The CDR3 DNA follows: TGCGCCAGCAGCTTGGAGTTCGGGACAGGCTACACTGAAGCTTTCTTT.

The chain is built from TRBV27 and TRBJ2-7, with 13 bases lining up with TRBD2. The CDR3 has 16 amino acids. Trimming removed 4 bases from V and 2 bases from J; junction bases left unmatched: 5. The germline V gene has CDR1 MNHEY and CDR2 SMNVEV (reference sequence). CDR3 in DNA: TGTGCCAGCAGTTCCCTCACTAGCGGGAGGGCCTACGAGCAGTACTTC. This sequence encodes CASSSLTSGRAYEQYF.

The chain has TRBV29-1 and TRBJ2-3, with TRBD1 matching over 7 bases. The V gene's germline CDR1 is SQVTM and CDR2 ANQGSEA. Germline trimming cut 4 bases from V and 0 bases from J; bases unmatched to any gene: 4. The CDR3 extends over 14 amino acids. The CDR3 loop is CSVVHRGSTDTQYF. The CDR3 DNA is TGCAGCGTTGTTCACAGGGGAAGCACAGATACGCAGTATTTT.

The V gene is TRBV11-3, the J gene TRBJ2-1; the D is unclear. Germline V lookup: CDR1 SGHNT, CDR2 YENEEA. The V end was cut by 0 bases, the J end by 5 bases, with 5 bases between. This CDR3 is built from 13 residues. CDR3 residues: CASSLDGNNEQFF. The CDR3 bases are TGTGCCAGCAGCTTAGACGGAAACAATGAGCAGTTCTTC.

V usage is TRBV6-4 and J usage is TRBJ2-3; TRBD2 aligns across 9 bases. The CDR3 has 14 amino acids. Germline V CDR1 and CDR2: MRHNA, SNTAGT. Unmatched junction bases numbered 2, after V lost 5 bases and J lost 2 bases. The CDR3 DNA sequence: TGTGCCAGCAGTTCTAGCGGGGTCACAGATACGCAGTATTTT. Protein product: CASSSSGVTDTQYF.

This clone was recorded only once. This sequence joins TRBV7-6 and TRBJ2-3; 12 bases are a match to TRBD1. The CDR3 spans 15 residues. V gave up 3 bases and J gave up 6 bases; unmatched junction bases: 4. Germline assignment: CDR1 SGHVS and CDR2 FNYEAQ. The CDR3 reads CASSFRDRGLDTQYF. In DNA, the CDR3 is TGTGCCAGCAGCTTTCGGGACAGGGGGCTGGATACGCAGTATTTT.

This chain joins TRBV5-8 and TRBJ1-3; D is possibly TRBD1 (5 bases). Deletions cut 0 bases from V and 0 bases from J, with 7 bases between. CDR3 size: 15 residues. The germline CDR1 and CDR2 sequences are SGHTS and YDEGEE. In DNA form, the CDR3 reads TGTGCCAGCAGCTTGGGGACACCCTCTGGAAACACCATATATTTT. Amino acids: CASSLGTPSGNTIYF.

The rearrangement links TRBV7-7 to TRBJ2-5; TRBD2 might be the D (7 bases). Germline V lookup: CDR1 SSHAT, CDR2 FNYEAQ (reference sequence). Trimming took off 4 bases at V and 5 bases at J, with 17 bases between the two ends. The CDR3 covers 15 residues. CDR3 nucleotide sequence: TGTGCCAGCAGCTGGGGGGGCGGGGCTGGTGAGACCCAGTACTTC. As protein: CASSWGGGAGETQYF.

This chain connects TRBV19 to TRBJ1-1; TRBD1 matches 9 bases. Germline lookup yields CDR1 LNHDA and CDR2 SQIVND (reference sequence). The V segment lost 4 bases and the J segment 2 bases; nucleotides outside the gene matches: 8. The CDR3 has 16 amino acids. CDR3 in DNA: TGTGCCAGTAGTACAAGCGGGACAGGGACTAACACTGAAGCTTTCTTT. Translation: CASSTSGTGTNTEAFF.

This clone is a singleton in its sample. In DNA, the CDR3 is TGTGCCAGCAGCCGGGACTACCTGAACACCGGGGAGCTGTTTTTT. Translating it yields CASSRDYLNTGELFF. The J gene is TRBJ2-2, the V gene TRBV11-2, with 7 bases aligning to TRBD2. The CDR3 is 15 residues long. The junction had 4 bases not matched to a gene; V was cut back by 5 bases and J by 1 base. From germline, CDR1 is SGHAT and CDR2 FQNNGV.

CDR3 sequence: CASSVSGGTDTQYF. The CDR3 bases are TGTGCCAGCAGCGTGTCTGGAGGGACAGATACGCAGTATTTT. The rearrangement links TRBV9 to TRBJ2-3, with D possibly being TRBD2 (6 bases). The CDR3 contains 14 residues. CDR1 and CDR2 (germline): SGDLS, YYNGEE. V dropped 2 bases and J dropped 3 bases, with 10 bases sitting between them.

V and J are TRBV6-1 and TRBJ2-3, with D possibly TRBD1 on 5 matching bases. V was pared by 7 bases and J by 3 bases, with 17 bases between. Germline assignment: CDR1 MNHNS and CDR2 SASEGT. The CDR3 contains 15 residues. The CDR3 region has the DNA TGTGCCAGCACCTCAGGGCCTAGGTCGACAGATACGCAGTATTTT. Its protein is CASTSGPRSTDTQYF.

V gene TRBV6-6 combines with J gene TRBJ1-5; TRBD1 matches 7 bases. CDR1 is MNHNY, CDR2 SVGAGI, per germline (reference sequence). J lost 6 bases, V lost 8 bases, and 10 bases had no gene match. This CDR3 spans 14 amino acids. CDR3 in DNA: TGTGCCAGCCTACAGACAGGGAGGGCTCAGCCCCAGCATTTT. This sequence encodes CASLQTGRAQPQHF.